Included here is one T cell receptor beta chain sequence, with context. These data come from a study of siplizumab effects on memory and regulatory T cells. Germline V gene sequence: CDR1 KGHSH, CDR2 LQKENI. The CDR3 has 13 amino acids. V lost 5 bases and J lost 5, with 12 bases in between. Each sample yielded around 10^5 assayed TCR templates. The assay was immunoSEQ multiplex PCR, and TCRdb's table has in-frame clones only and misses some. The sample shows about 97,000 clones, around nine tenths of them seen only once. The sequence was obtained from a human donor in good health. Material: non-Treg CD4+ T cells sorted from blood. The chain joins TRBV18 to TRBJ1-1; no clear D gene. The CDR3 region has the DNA TGTGCCAGCTCAGTGGACCCGAAGACTGAAGCTTTCTTT. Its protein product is CASSVDPKTEAFF.